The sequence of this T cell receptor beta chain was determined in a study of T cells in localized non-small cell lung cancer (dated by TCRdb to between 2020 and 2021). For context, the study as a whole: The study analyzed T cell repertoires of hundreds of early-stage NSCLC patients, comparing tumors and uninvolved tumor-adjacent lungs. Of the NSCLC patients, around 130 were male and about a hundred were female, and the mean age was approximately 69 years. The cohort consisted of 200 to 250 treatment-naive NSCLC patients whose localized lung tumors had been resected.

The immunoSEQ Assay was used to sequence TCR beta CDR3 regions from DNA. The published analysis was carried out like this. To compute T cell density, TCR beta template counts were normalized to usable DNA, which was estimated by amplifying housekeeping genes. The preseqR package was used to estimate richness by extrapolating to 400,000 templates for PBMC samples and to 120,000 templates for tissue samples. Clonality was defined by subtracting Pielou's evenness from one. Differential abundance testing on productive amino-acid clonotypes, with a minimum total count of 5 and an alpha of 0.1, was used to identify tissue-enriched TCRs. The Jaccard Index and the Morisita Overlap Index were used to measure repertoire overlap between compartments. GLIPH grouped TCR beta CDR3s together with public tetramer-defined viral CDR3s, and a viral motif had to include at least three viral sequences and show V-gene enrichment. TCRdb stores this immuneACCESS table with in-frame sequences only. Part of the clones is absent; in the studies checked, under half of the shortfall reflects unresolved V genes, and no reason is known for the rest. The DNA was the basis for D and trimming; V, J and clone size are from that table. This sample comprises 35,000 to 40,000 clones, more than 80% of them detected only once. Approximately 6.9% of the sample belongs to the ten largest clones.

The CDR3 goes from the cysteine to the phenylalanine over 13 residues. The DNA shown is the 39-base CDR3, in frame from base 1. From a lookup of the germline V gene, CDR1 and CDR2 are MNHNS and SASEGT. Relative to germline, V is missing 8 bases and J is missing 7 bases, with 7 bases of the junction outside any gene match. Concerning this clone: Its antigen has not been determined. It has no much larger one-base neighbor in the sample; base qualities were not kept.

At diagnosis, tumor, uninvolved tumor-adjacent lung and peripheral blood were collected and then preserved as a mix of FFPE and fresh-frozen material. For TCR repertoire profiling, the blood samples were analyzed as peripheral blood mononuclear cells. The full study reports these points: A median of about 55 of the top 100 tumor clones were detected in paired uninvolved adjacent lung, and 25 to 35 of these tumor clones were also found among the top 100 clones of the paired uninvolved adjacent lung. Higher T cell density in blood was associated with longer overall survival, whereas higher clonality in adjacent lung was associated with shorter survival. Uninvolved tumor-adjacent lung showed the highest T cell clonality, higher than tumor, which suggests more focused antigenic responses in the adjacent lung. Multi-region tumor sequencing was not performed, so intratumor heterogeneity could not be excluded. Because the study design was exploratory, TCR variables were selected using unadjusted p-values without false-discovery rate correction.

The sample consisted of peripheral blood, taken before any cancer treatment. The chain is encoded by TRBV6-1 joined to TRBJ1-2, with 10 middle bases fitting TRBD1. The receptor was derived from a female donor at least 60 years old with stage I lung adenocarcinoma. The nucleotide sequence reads TGTGCCAGCCGGGACAGGGGTCAATCTGGCTACACCTTC. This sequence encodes CASRDRGQSGYTF.